A single sample is the source of the 8 T cell receptor beta chains below, sequenced in a study of T cell clonality in common variable immunodeficiency. Data came from immunoSEQ multiplex PCR; TCRdb stores just in-frame clones and leaves some out. This sample carries approximately 64,000 clones and no singletons, and about 1.8% goes to the top ten. Specimen: peripheral blood mononuclear cells. These receptors were taken from a person between 18 and 75 years old in good health.

This clone was seen at least ten times. The CDR3 goes on 3 residues after the read ends, and that part is filled in from the germline J gene. The rearrangement links TRBV7-9 to TRBJ2-2, with 11 bases matching TRBD1. The V segment lost 10 bases and the J segment 5 bases; nucleotides outside the gene matches: 6. CDR3 length: 14 residues. The germline V gene encodes CDR1 SEHNR and CDR2 FQNEAQ (reference sequence). The CDR3 sequence: CATGTGGTTGELFF. The covered CDR3 bases are TGTGCCACCGGGACAGGGGGGACGACCGGGGAG.

Note on this clone: The read finishes 3 residues shy of the CDR3 end, and the germline J gene is used to complete it. This chain joins TRBV2 and TRBJ2-5; 7 bases are a match to TRBD2. This CDR3 has 15 residues. Germline V gene sequence: CDR1 SNHLY, CDR2 FYNNEI. V was clipped by 1 base and J by 4 bases; unmatched bases: 6. Here the CDR3 reads CASSEEAGVLETQYF. The DNA read from the CDR3 is TGTGCCAGCAGTGAAGAGGCGGGAGTGCTAGAGACC.

This clone was picked up many times. CDR3 sequence reads: CAITRGSEAFF. The CDR3 bases that were read are TGTGCCATCACCCGGGGGTCGGAG. The chain combines TRBV10-3 with TRBJ1-1, with D perhaps matching TRBD1 (5 bases). The read stops 3 residues short of the end of the CDR3; the missing end is completed from the germline J gene. Germline CDR1 ENHRY, CDR2 SYGVKD. The CDR3 has 11 residues.

This clone came up many times. The read terminates 3 residues before the CDR3 end, so the remaining end is supplied by the germline J gene. This chain joins TRBV30 and TRBJ1-3; 7 bases align to TRBD1. The germline gives CDR1 GTSNPN, CDR2 SVGIG (reference sequence). The CDR3 has 14 residues. V trimming: 8 bases; J trimming: 3 bases; junction bases outside the gene matches: 10. CDR3 in amino acids: CALSGGGFGNTIYF. The sequenced CDR3 bases are TGTGCCCTAAGCGGAGGGGGCTTTGGAAACACC.

This clone has ten or more counts. Read sequence stops 3 residues before the CDR3 end, and the germline J gene provides the missing end. This chain connects TRBV20-1 to TRBJ2-5; 9 nucleotides agree with TRBD1. The CDR3 runs to 15 residues. CDR1 is DFQATT, CDR2 SNEGSKA, per germline (reference sequence). V lost 3 bases, J lost 5 bases, and 10 bases stayed unmatched. CDR3 bases read: TGCAGTGCTAGTGGGACAGGGCAAGCTCAGGAGACC. It specifies CSASGTGQAQET. The whole CDR3 region reads CSASGTGQAQETQYF.

This clone showed up many times. Coverage ceases 3 residues before the CDR3 finishes, and the germline J gene fills in the end. V usage is TRBV23-1 and J usage is TRBJ1-2; possible D gene TRBD1, 5 bases. TRBV23-1 is designated an ORF whose function remains uncertain. The CDR3 sequence is 17 residues long. The CDR3 loop reads CASSQSVNGGEVDGYTF. The DNA read from the CDR3 is TGCGCCAGCAGTCAATCGGTCAATGGGGGGGAAGTCGACGGC.

Ten or more counts support this clone. The read stops 3 residues short of the end of the CDR3; the missing end is completed from the germline J gene. J is TRBJ1-1 and V is TRBV5-4; no clear D. CDR1 and CDR2 from the germline V gene are SGHNT and YYREEE (reference sequence). V lost 6 bases, J lost 3 bases, and 6 bases lay in between. The CDR3 length is 11 residues. The part of the CDR3 DNA that was read is TGTGCCAGCATCCGGGACACTGAA. Its translation is CASIRDTE. The whole CDR3 reads CASIRDTEAFF.

In its sample, this clone was seen many times. The sequenced CDR3 bases are TGCAGTGCCCGCGACAGGGCCCGATATAGCAATCAGCCC. Amino acid sequence: CSARDRARYSNQP. The complete CDR3 reads CSARDRARYSNQPQHF. The chain couples TRBV20-1 to TRBJ1-5, with 7 nucleotides matching TRBD1. The read finishes 3 residues shy of the CDR3 end, and the germline J gene is used to complete it. The CDR3 covers 16 residues. J was trimmed by 0 bases and V by 6 bases; bases with no gene match: 11. Germline V CDR1 and CDR2: DFQATT, SNEGSKA (reference sequence).